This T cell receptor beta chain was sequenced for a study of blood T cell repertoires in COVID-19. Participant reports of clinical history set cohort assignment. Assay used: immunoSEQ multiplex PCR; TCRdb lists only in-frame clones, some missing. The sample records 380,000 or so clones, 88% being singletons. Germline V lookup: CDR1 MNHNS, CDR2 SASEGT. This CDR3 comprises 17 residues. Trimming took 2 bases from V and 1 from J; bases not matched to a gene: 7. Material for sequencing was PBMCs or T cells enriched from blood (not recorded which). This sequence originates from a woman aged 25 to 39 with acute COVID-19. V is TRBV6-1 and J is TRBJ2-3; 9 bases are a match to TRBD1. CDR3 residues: CASSELQGAWGTDTQYF. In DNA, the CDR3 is TGTGCCAGCAGTGAATTACAGGGGGCGTGGGGCACAGATACGCAGTATTTT.